This TCR beta chain was observed in a study of regulatory T cells in long-lasting Graves disease. Study outcomes and limitations: Persistent cases favored TRBV28, TRBJ1-2 and TRBJ2-5. Relative to newly diagnosed Graves' patients, persistent ones had lower TCR diversity. Among persistent patients, a larger number of public clonotypes were shared (roughly 2,900) than among newly diagnosed patients (about 1,000).

Time point of the sample: persistent/refractory GD, antithyroid drugs over 5 years with positive TRAb. Following extraction of RNA from PBMCs, that RNA was used to make the TCR library. As a group, patients came from one endocrinology department in Xi'an, China. This CDR3 has 13 amino acids. Germline V gives CDR1 ENHRY, CDR2 SYGVKD. The germline V and J ends were trimmed by 3 bases and 5 bases, with 9 bases remaining between them. On this clonotype itself: What it binds is unknown.

Arm-PCR of CDR3 regions with iRepertoire HTBI primers generated TCR beta libraries. TCRdb recomputed calls from the multiplex PCR reads with MiXCR, one row per CDR3 protein. The sample records about 450,000 distinct CDR3 sequences, less than 25% being singletons. The V gene is TRBV10-3, the J gene TRBJ2-3; D not certain. The origin of this receptor is a female donor with Graves disease. The sequences come from peripheral blood mononuclear cells (PBMCs), collected when the disease was refractory, from a patient treated with antithyroid drugs. The CDR3: CAISDGPGDTQYF. CDR3 DNA: TGTGCCATCAGTGACGGGCCGGGAGATACGCAGTATTTT.